Listed here are 11 T cell receptor beta chains from one sample, sequenced in a study of cytomegalovirus exposure and HLA in healthy donors. Researchers ran the PCR with 60 Vbeta and 13 Jbeta primers. Produced via immunoSEQ multiplex PCR; TCRdb's table is partial and in-frame only. The sample lists roughly 100,000 clones; around 63% were seen once. Sequencing was performed on PBMCs. These receptors originate from a man aged 30 to 39 in good health and CMV-seronegative.

The CDR3 nucleotides read TGTGCCTGGAGCGTCGGGGCGGGGGCCCAGTACTTC. It yields the protein CAWSVGAGAQYF. V usage is TRBV30 and J usage is TRBJ2-5, with 7 bases fitting TRBD2. Trimming cost V 3 bases and J 9 bases; bases outside gene matches: 7. This CDR3 has 12 residues. Germline values: CDR1 GTSNPN, CDR2 SVGIG (reference sequence).

The chain links TRBV19 to TRBJ1-3, with TRBD1 matching over 7 bases. Germline trimming cut 7 bases from V and 1 base from J; bases unmatched to any gene: 16. The CDR3 totals 18 residues. CDR1 and CDR2 from the germline V gene are LNHDA and SQIVND (reference sequence). The CDR3 spells CASTNRDSRPHSGNTIYF. The CDR3, as DNA: TGTGCCAGTACCAACAGGGACAGTCGACCCCATTCTGGAAACACCATATATTTT.

The chain recombines TRBV29-1 with TRBJ1-1; possible D gene TRBD1, 6 bases. This CDR3 spans 14 amino acids. Germline V gives CDR1 SQVTM, CDR2 ANQGSEA. The CDR3 DNA sequence: TGCAGATTCGACCGGGACACATCGAACACTGAAGCTTTCTTT. Its protein is CRFDRDTSNTEAFF.

The chain uses TRBV27 and TRBJ2-7; 10 nucleotides agree with TRBD1. With 4 bases clipped from V and 2 bases from J, the junction kept 11 bases outside the gene matches. CDR1 MNHEY and CDR2 SMNVEV come from the germline V gene (reference sequence). CDR3 length: 17 amino acids. The CDR3: CASSSLSRDRGAYEQYF. CDR3 coding DNA: TGTGCCAGCAGTTCGCTATCCCGGGACAGGGGAGCCTACGAGCAGTACTTC.

This clone showed up just a few times. At one boundary the junction diverges from the germline segment, which might be a read error. This sequence joins TRBV6-4 and TRBJ1-1; D possibly corresponds to TRBD1 (6 bases). Germline V gives CDR1 MRHNA, CDR2 SNTAGT. This CDR3 has 11 residues. DNA for the CDR3: TGCAGGGAGGGGGTTCACACTGAAGCTTTCTTT. This translates into CREGVHTEAFF.

The CDR3 DNA reads as TGTGCCAGCAGCTTATGGGCTCCTAGAAAGGGGCCAACAGATACGCAGTATTTT. This gives the protein CASSLWAPRKGPTDTQYF. The gene calls are TRBV7-2 and TRBJ2-3; TRBD1 is a possible D gene (5 bases). Between the trimmed V and J ends, which lost 2 bases and 3 bases, there was a span of 21 bases. The CDR3 length is 18 residues. Per germline, CDR1 SGHTA and CDR2 FQGNSA.

J is TRBJ2-7 and V is TRBV30; 9 bases fit TRBD1. The V gene end was trimmed by 7 bases and the J gene end by 2 bases; junction bases not matched to a gene: 12. The CDR3 contains 15 residues. From germline, CDR1 is GTSNPN and CDR2 SVGIG (reference sequence). This CDR3 is CASRPRDRVTYEQYF. CDR3 coding DNA: TGTGCCTCTCGCCCCCGGGACAGGGTGACCTACGAGCAGTACTTC.

The rearrangement uses TRBV19 and TRBJ1-2; 11 bases match TRBD1. Germline V gives CDR1 LNHDA, CDR2 SQIVND (reference sequence). The junction had 10 bases not matched to a gene; V was cut back by 6 bases and J by 7 bases. This CDR3 contains 15 residues. CDR3 region: CASRSPGQGVGGYTF. DNA for the CDR3: TGTGCCAGTAGGAGTCCGGGACAGGGGGTCGGTGGCTACACCTTC.

This chain joins TRBV7-8 and TRBJ2-5, with D possibly being TRBD1 (6 bases). The CDR3 is 16 residues long. V lost 2 bases and J lost 1, with 14 bases in between. Germline CDR1 SGHVS, CDR2 FQNEAQ. The CDR3 loop is CASSLNRVWAQETQYF. The CDR3 nucleotides are TGTGCCAGCAGCTTAAACAGGGTATGGGCCCAAGAGACCCAGTACTTC.

This chain links TRBV7-3 with TRBJ1-2; 7 positions agree with TRBD1. V lost 5 bases, J lost 0 bases, and 9 bases stayed unmatched. CDR3 length equals 16 residues. The germline gives CDR1 SGHTA, CDR2 FQGTGA. The CDR3 sequence is CASSPRTGPSNYGYTF. The CDR3 DNA follows: TGTGCCAGCAGCCCCCGGACAGGCCCCTCTAACTATGGCTACACCTTC. Full variable domain (missing parts from reference TRBV7-3 and TRBJ1-2): GAGVSQTPSNKVTEKGKYVELRCDPISGHTALYWYRQSLGQGPEFLIYFQGTGAADDSGLPNDRFFAVRPEGSVSTLKIQRTERGDSAVYLCASSPRTGPSNYGYTFGSGTRLTVV.

CDR3 coding DNA: TGTGCCAGCAGCGTGGGGGGAGCGGGAGGGCCGTCCGGGGAGCTGTTTTTT. Its translation: CASSVGGAGGPSGELFF. The chain links TRBV9 to TRBJ2-2; 10 nucleotides align to TRBD2. The V gene end was trimmed by 2 bases and the J gene end by 6 bases; junction bases not matched to a gene: 10. CDR1 is SGDLS, CDR2 YYNGEE, per germline. The CDR3 consists of 17 residues.